This T cell receptor beta chain derives from a study of early T cells in non-severe SARS-CoV-2 infection. TCRdb reanalysed the 5' RACE reads using MiXCR and keeps one entry per CDR3 protein. The sample has about 61,000 distinct CDR3 sequences, more than 10% seen once. V lost 0 bases to trimming and J lost 3 bases; unmatched junction nucleotides: 4. This CDR3 contains 15 residues. The germline CDR1 and CDR2 sequences are DFQATT and SNEGSKA (reference sequence). Study-level findings and limits: Matching against VDJdb likely underestimated virus-specific expansions, favoring anti-spike CD8.

Remarks on this clonotype: Its cognate antigen is unknown.

This chain connects TRBV20-1 to TRBJ1-5; 8 bases agree with TRBD1. The clonotype comes from an adult who was a healthcare worker with PCR-confirmed SARS-CoV-2 infection or an uninfected control (not recorded which). The donor label of this sample is uncertain. Sequenced here: whole blood, sampled at baseline. This chain's CDR3 is CSAREAGGINQPQHF. As DNA, the CDR3 is TGCAGTGCTAGAGAAGCAGGGGGCATCAATCAGCCCCAGCATTTT.